This T cell receptor beta chain stems from a study of cytomegalovirus exposure and HLA in healthy donors. The method was immunoSEQ multiplex PCR; TCRdb's version includes in-frame clones alone and lacks a portion of them. Among 130,000 to 150,000 clones listed, about 87% were seen once. The sequence came from a young man in good health and CMV-seropositive. Sequencing used PBMCs.

The CDR3 coding sequence is TGTGCCAGCAGCCCCACTACCTCCACAGATACGCAGTATTTT. Its protein is CASSPTTSTDTQYF. V is TRBV28 and J is TRBJ2-3; D gene ambiguous. The CDR3 consists of 14 residues. Germline-derived CDR1 and CDR2 are MDHEN and SYDVKM. Trimming shortened V by 6 bases and J by 2 bases, and 12 bases separated the two germline ends.